This T cell receptor (beta chain) emerged from a study of CD8 T cells in ankylosing spondylitis. Points from the study as a whole: In the blood and synovial fluid of reactive arthritis, some motif variants had been previously reported. Blood of patients with ankylosing spondylitis appeared to be characterized by a TCR beta motif of several highly homologous variants.

This clonotype has at least ten counts. Antigen: not known. Molecular-barcoded quantitative 5'-RACE produced these TCR beta libraries. Each CDR3 protein gets one entry after TCRdb re-called the 5' RACE reads with MiXCR. This repertoire shows a few hundred thousand distinct CDR3 sequences, approximately 10% found once; its top ten account for about 10%. V lost 4 bases and J lost 3; bases outside the gene matches: 5. The germline CDR1 and CDR2 sequences are DFQATT and SNEGSKA (reference sequence). This CDR3 spans 14 amino acids. This receptor was taken from a female donor with ankylosing spondylitis or in good health (not recorded which). V is TRBV20-1 and J is TRBJ2-1; the match to TRBD1 covers 8 bases. The sequencing input was blood, either unsorted or a sorted T cell fraction (not recorded which). The CDR3 loop reads CSAIGQGGYNEQFF. CDR3 DNA: TGCAGTGCTATTGGACAGGGAGGCTACAATGAGCAGTTCTTC.